This TCR beta chain was found in a study of naive and memory T cell subsets. Study-wide results and caveats: A few larger clonotypes appeared in naive repertoires, especially CD8, possibly memory cells re-expressing CD45RA.

The beta constant-region primer was an equimolar mix of two oligonucleotides covering TRBC1 and TRBC2. Four rounds of PCR amplified the ligated cDNA using nested alpha and beta constant-region primers plus SP2. TCRdb re-called the UMI-ligation and nested PCR reads through MiXCR, storing one row per CDR3 protein. In the table there are over 110,000 distinct CDR3 sequences, approximately 20% of which are singletons. The germline V and J ends were trimmed by 3 bases and 5 bases, with 14 bases remaining between them. The CDR3 contains 15 residues. CDR1 is MDHEN and CDR2 is SYDVKM in the germline V gene. This clonotype showed up just a few times. Its target is unknown.

V is TRBV28 and J is TRBJ2-1, with D perhaps given as TRBD1 or TRBD2 (5 bases each). The origin of this receptor is a human donor in good health. Sequencing input: naive CD8+ T cells from blood. The CDR3 loop reads CASSFGTAIHNEQFF. DNA for the CDR3: TGTGCCAGCAGTTTTGGGACCGCAATTCACAATGAGCAGTTCTTC.